The 17 T cell receptor beta chains reported below all come from one sample, sequenced in a study of T-cell reconstitution after alpha-beta-depleted transplantation in children. Construction of the TCRbeta library involved unique molecular identifiers. TCRdb passed the PCR reads through MiXCR, listing each CDR3 protein once. The repertoire has 240,000 or so distinct CDR3 sequences, around 7.5% of them found once; the top ten carry less than 8%. Sequencing was performed on PBMCs, mostly from graft donor cells, taken 180 days after TCRalphabeta/CD19-depleted stem cell transplant. Every receptor here comes from a male patient younger than 18 who had a stem cell transplant for acute lymphoblastic leukemia, so the T cells may come from the graft donor.

This clonotype appeared a few times. The chain employs TRBV12-3 or TRBV12-4 and TRBJ2-3; either TRBD1 or TRBD2 may supply D (5 bases each). The V end lost 3 bases, the J end lost 10 bases, and 11 bases lay between the germline ends. The CDR3 loop spans 12 amino acids. CDR3 residues: CASSFGAVAQYF. CDR3 coding DNA: TGTGCCAGCAGTTTCGGGGCCGTTGCGCAGTATTTT.

This clonotype was seen at least ten times. CDR3 amino acids: CASSRGLAGDTYEQYF. For the CDR3, the DNA is TGTGCCAGCAGTAGGGGACTAGCGGGGGATACGTACGAGCAGTACTTC. The chain joins TRBV6-1 to TRBJ2-7; 14 bases line up with TRBD2. CDR1 is MNHNS and CDR2 is SASEGT in the germline V gene. Germline trimming cut 5 bases from V and 4 bases from J; bases unmatched to any gene: 7. This CDR3 is built from 16 residues.

This clonotype was counted many times. This chain joins TRBV10-3 and TRBJ2-3; D possibly corresponds to TRBD2 (6 bases). Trimming took 4 bases from V and 2 from J, leaving 7 bases between them. CDR3 length equals 13 residues. Germline V gives CDR1 ENHRY, CDR2 SYGVKD. In DNA, the CDR3 is TGTGCCATCAGTGGGGACTCCACAGATACGCAGTATTTT. Protein product: CAISGDSTDTQYF.

The table lists this clonotype with many counts. The V gene is TRBV9, the J gene TRBJ2-4; 10 bases fit TRBD2. Trimming cost V 0 bases and J 8 bases; bases outside gene matches: 14. In germline, CDR1 is SGDLS, CDR2 YYNGEE. The CDR3 loop spans 18 amino acids. The CDR3 DNA reads TGTGCCAGCAGCGTAGACCACCTCAGCGGGGGGGCCTATTACATTCAGTACTTC. This translates into CASSVDHLSGGAYYIQYF.

V and J are TRBV20-1 and TRBJ2-1; D unclear. Between the trimmed V and J ends, which lost 4 bases and 2 bases, there was a span of 9 bases. The CDR3 spans 13 residues. The germline CDR1 and CDR2 sequences are DFQATT and SNEGSKA (reference sequence). Here the CDR3 reads CSATPEAYNEQFF. The CDR3 DNA reads as TGCAGTGCTACTCCAGAAGCCTACAATGAGCAGTTCTTC.

This clonotype was recorded many times. CDR3 in DNA: TGTGCCAGCAGCTTAGGGTGGACTAGGGGACAAGAGACCCAGTACTTC. Its translation is CASSLGWTRGQETQYF. The rearrangement joins TRBV7-2 to TRBJ2-5, with 7 bases that match TRBD2. The germline V gene encodes CDR1 SGHTA and CDR2 FQGNSA. Trimming cost V 1 base and J 2 bases; bases outside gene matches: 7. The CDR3 has 16 amino acids.

In its sample, this clonotype was seen many times. CDR3 in amino acids: CASSLYGLAGNEQFF. Here the CDR3 DNA reads TGTGCCAGCAGTTTATATGGACTAGCTGGCAATGAGCAGTTCTTC. The rearrangement joins TRBV28 to TRBJ2-1; 8 bases agree with TRBD2. Trimming removed 1 base from V and 6 bases from J; junction bases left unmatched: 5. Germline CDR1 MDHEN, CDR2 SYDVKM. The CDR3 contains 15 residues.

This clonotype was observed many times. The J gene is TRBJ2-7, the V gene TRBV5-1; TRBD2 is a possible D gene (5 bases). Germline V gene lookup returns CDR1 SGHRS and CDR2 YFSETQ. CDR3 size: 13 residues. V lost 4 bases to trimming and J lost 3 bases, with 11 bases between them. CDR3 sequence: CASSPDLGYEQYF. CDR3 sequence (DNA): TGCGCCAGCAGCCCGGACTTAGGCTACGAGCAGTACTTC.

This clonotype has ten or more counts. V usage is TRBV13 and J usage is TRBJ1-5; possible D gene TRBD1, 5 bases. Germline CDR1 PRHDT, CDR2 FYEKMQ (reference sequence). This CDR3 has 14 residues. Trimming took off 1 base at V and 4 bases at J, with 8 bases between the two ends. Here the CDR3 DNA reads TGTGCCAGCAGCTTAGCTCGGGGGAATCAGCCCCAGCATTTT. Amino acid sequence: CASSLARGNQPQHF.

The sample holds many counts of this clonotype. The rearrangement joins TRBV12-3 or TRBV12-4 to TRBJ2-1, with 10 nucleotides matching TRBD1. After removal of 3 bases from V and 5 bases from J, the junction contained 10 bases not matched to a gene. This CDR3 has 17 residues. In DNA form, the CDR3 reads TGTGCCAGCAGTTTTCTCCCGGGACAGGGGAGACACAATGAGCAGTTCTTC. This encodes CASSFLPGQGRHNEQFF.

This clonotype was recorded many times. J is TRBJ2-7 and V is TRBV28; no clear D. In germline, CDR1 is MDHEN, CDR2 SYDVKM. V was cut by 3 bases and J by 3 bases, with 6 bases left in between. The CDR3 has 12 residues. The CDR3, as DNA: TGTGCCAGCAGTTTTATCCACTACGAGCAGTACTTC. Amino acid sequence: CASSFIHYEQYF.

The CDR3 loop is CSAAISGGAGETQYF. In DNA form, the CDR3 reads TGCAGTGCTGCAATTAGCGGGGGGGCCGGTGAGACCCAGTACTTC. The chain carries TRBV20-1 and TRBJ2-5; 11 positions agree with TRBD2. V shed 5 bases, J shed 5 bases, and the junction held 10 bases outside the gene matches. Germline CDR1 and CDR2: DFQATT and SNEGSKA (reference sequence). The CDR3 loop spans 15 amino acids.

This clonotype appeared many times. The J gene is TRBJ2-7, the V gene TRBV20-1, with D possibly TRBD1 on 6 matching bases. The V end was cut by 2 bases, the J end by 2 bases, with 10 bases between. The CDR3 consists of 13 residues. Germline-derived CDR1 and CDR2 are DFQATT and SNEGSKA (reference sequence). DNA for the CDR3: TGCAGTGCTAGACAGGGGTACACCTACGAGCAGTACTTC. Its protein is CSARQGYTYEQYF.

This clonotype was seen repeatedly, ten times or more. The V and J genes are TRBV29-1 and TRBJ1-1; D call uncertain. V lost 4 bases and J 0 bases, leaving 12 bases between the germline ends. This CDR3 contains 14 residues. CDR1 is SQVTM, CDR2 ANQGSEA, per germline. The CDR3 reads CSVGTGNMNTEAFF. CDR3 coding DNA: TGCAGCGTTGGGACGGGAAACATGAACACTGAAGCTTTCTTT. The full variable domain, with the rest looked up from reference TRBV29-1 and TRBJ1-1, is SAVISQKPSRDICQRGTSLTIQCQVDSQVTMMFWYRQQPGQSLTLIATANQGSEATYESGFVIDKFPISRPNLTFSTLTVSNMSPEDSSIYLCSVGTGNMNTEAFFGQGTRLTVV.

To note about this clonotype: Possible read error: a much larger clone is one base away. The rearrangement joins TRBV7-7 to TRBJ2-5; possible D gene TRBD1, 7 bases. The length of the CDR3 is 17 residues. In germline, CDR1 is SSHAT, CDR2 FNYEAQ (reference sequence). Trimming removed 5 bases from V and 4 bases from J, with 23 bases in between. CDR3 amino acids: CASSPRGGTVHLETQYF. CDR3 nucleotide sequence: TGTGCCAGCAGCCCGCGTGGCGGGACAGTGCATTTAGAGACCCAGTACTTC.

This clonotype was seen ten or more times. The genes are TRBV3-1 and TRBJ1-6; no definite D call. The CDR3 is made up of 12 amino acids. V lost 4 bases and J 14 bases, leaving 12 bases between the germline ends. CDR1 is LGHDT, CDR2 YNNKEL, per germline (reference sequence). CDR3 loop: CASSLGRVSLHF. The CDR3 DNA reads TGTGCCAGCAGCCTTGGGCGGGTATCCCTCCACTTT. Looking up the rest from reference TRBV3-1 and TRBJ1-6 gives the full variable domain: DTAVSQTPKYLVTQMGNDKSIKCEQNLGHDTMYWYKQDSKKFLKIMFSYNNKELIINETVPNRFSPKSPDKAHLNLHINSLELGDSAVYFCASSLGRVSLHFGNGTRLTVT.

Worth noting for this clonotype: A read error may be the cause here, since a much bigger clone is one base away. J is TRBJ1-2 and V is TRBV7-9; D remains unclear. The CDR3 totals 13 residues. Germline CDR1 SEHNR, CDR2 FQNEAQ (reference sequence). Trimming stripped 4 bases from V and 5 bases from J, with 11 bases between. DNA of the CDR3: TGTGCCAGCAGCTCAACTACGGGGTATGGCTACACCTTC. It is translated as CASSSTTGYGYTF.